This T cell receptor (beta chain) was found in a study of shared clonotypes between healthy human individuals. This clone has a single count. Its target is unknown. The deep-level immunoSEQ assay was used. Sequenced by immunoSEQ multiplex PCR; TCRdb stores in-frame clones only, minus some. The sample consists of fewer than 1.6 million clones, approximately 98.5% of them appearing once. The CDR3 contains 16 residues. V shed 2 bases, J shed 6 bases, and the junction held 9 bases outside the gene matches. CDR1 and CDR2 (germline): MGHRA, YSYEKL. Study-wide points: What rarefaction showed was incomplete sorted-subset sequencing despite large depth.

The chain uses TRBV4-1 and TRBJ2-7; 11 bases agree with TRBD2. The TCR comes from a young man in good health. The sample comprised naive CD4+ T cells sorted from blood. Subset: CD45RA+ positively selected. CDR3 in amino acids: CASSQTRLAGFGEQYF. The CDR3 DNA sequence: TGCGCCAGCAGCCAAACTAGACTAGCGGGATTCGGCGAGCAGTACTTC.